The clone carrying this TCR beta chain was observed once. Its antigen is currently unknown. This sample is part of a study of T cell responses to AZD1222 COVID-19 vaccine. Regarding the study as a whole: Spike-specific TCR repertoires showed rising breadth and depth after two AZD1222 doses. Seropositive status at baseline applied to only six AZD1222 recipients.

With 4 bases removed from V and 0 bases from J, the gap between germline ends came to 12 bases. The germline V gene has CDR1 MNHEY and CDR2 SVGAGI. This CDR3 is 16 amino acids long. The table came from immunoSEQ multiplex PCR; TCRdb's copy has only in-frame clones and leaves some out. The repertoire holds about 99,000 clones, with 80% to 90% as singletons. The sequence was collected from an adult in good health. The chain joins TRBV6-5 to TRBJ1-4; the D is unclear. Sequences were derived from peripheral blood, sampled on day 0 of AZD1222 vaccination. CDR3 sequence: CASSLQFPTTNEKLFF. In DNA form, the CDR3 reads TGTGCCAGCAGTTTACAGTTCCCCACAACTAATGAAAAACTGTTTTTT.